The 7 T cell receptor beta chains listed next were all sequenced from one sample in a study of T-cell reconstitution after alpha-beta-depleted transplantation in children. Unique molecular identifiers were built into the TCRbeta library. TCRdb re-called the PCR reads through MiXCR, storing one row per CDR3 protein. The sample holds hundreds of thousands of distinct CDR3 sequences, 9.9% seen once. Material: PBMCs from the stem cell graft donor, obtained from the stem cell graft. The receptors originated from a human donor who donated a stem cell graft to a child with SCID.

This clonotype was recorded many times. The V and J genes are TRBV5-1 and TRBJ2-3, with 8 bases matching TRBD1. Germline V gene lookup returns CDR1 SGHRS and CDR2 YFSETQ. CDR3 length: 14 residues. V shed 4 bases and J 4 bases; nucleotides not matched to a gene: 5. CDR3 DNA sequence: TGCGCCAGCAGCGACCGACAGGGGCCAGATACGCAGTATTTT. It is translated as CASSDRQGPDTQYF.

The chain uses TRBV7-3 and TRBJ2-2; a possible D gene is TRBD1 (6 bases). Germline CDR1 SGHTA, CDR2 FQGTGA. V shed 0 bases and J shed 2 bases, with 13 bases lying between them. The CDR3 sequence is 17 residues long. Written as DNA, the CDR3 is TGTGCCAGCAGCTTAACTGGACAGCTAATAAACACCGGGGAGCTGTTTTTT. Residues: CASSLTGQLINTGELFF.

The gene calls are TRBV7-9 and TRBJ2-1, with D perhaps matching TRBD2 (5 bases). Trimming left V 0 bases short and J 2 bases short, with 8 bases between. The CDR3 extends over 15 amino acids. CDR1 is SEHNR and CDR2 is FQNEAQ in the germline V gene (reference sequence). The CDR3 sequence: CASSLAAGTYNEQFF. DNA for the CDR3: TGTGCCAGCAGCTTAGCCGCCGGGACCTACAATGAGCAGTTCTTC.

Ten or more counts support this clonotype. The rearrangement uses TRBV13 and TRBJ2-3; D may be TRBD1 (5 bases). The V end was cut by 1 base, the J end by 6 bases, with 11 bases between. CDR1 is PRHDT and CDR2 is FYEKMQ in the germline V gene (reference sequence). The CDR3 totals 14 residues. CDR3 sequence: CASSLEQGRDTQYF. CDR3 in DNA: TGTGCCAGCAGCTTAGAGCAGGGAAGGGATACGCAGTATTTT.

This clonotype was seen a few times. V and J are TRBV7-9 and TRBJ2-7; D gene unclear. Trimming left V 4 bases short and J 3 bases short, with 16 bases between. In germline, CDR1 is SEHNR, CDR2 FQNEAQ (reference sequence). The CDR3 spans 15 residues. CDR3 loop: CASSSTDMSIYEQYF. The CDR3 bases are TGTGCCAGCAGCTCAACCGACATGTCAATCTACGAGCAGTACTTC.

This clonotype was recorded only once. The genes are TRBV7-6 and TRBJ2-6; D is perhaps TRBD1 or TRBD2 (6 bases each). The V gene lost 5 bases and the J gene lost 1 base, with 15 bases spanning the gap. CDR3 length: 17 amino acids. CDR1 is SGHVS and CDR2 is FNYEAQ in the germline V gene. The CDR3 sequence: CASSPLGGVSGANVLTF. The DNA for the CDR3 is TGTGCCAGCAGCCCCCTGGGGGGCGTTTCTGGGGCCAACGTCCTGACTTTC. Together with reference TRBV7-6 and TRBJ2-6, the CDR3 gives the full variable domain: GAGVSQSPRYKVTKRGQDVALRCDPISGHVSLYWYRQALGQGPEFLTYFNYEAQQDKSGLPNDRFSAERPEGSISTLTIQRTEQRDSAMYRCASSPLGGVSGANVLTFGAGSRLTVL.

The chain is built from TRBV11-1 and TRBJ1-6; D remains ambiguous. V lost 5 bases, J lost 9 bases, and 11 bases lay in between. CDR1 is SGHAT and CDR2 is FQDESV in the germline V gene (reference sequence). The CDR3 has 13 amino acids. In nucleotides, the CDR3 is TGTGCCAGCAGCCCTAGACGGTCTTCACCCCTCCACTTT. Translating gives CASSPRRSSPLHF. Using reference TRBV11-1 and TRBJ1-6 for the parts outside the CDR3, the full variable domain is EAEVAQSPRYKITEKSQAVAFWCDPISGHATLYWYRQILGQGPELLVQFQDESVVDDSQLPKDRFSAERLKGVDSTLKIQPAELGDSAMYLCASSPRRSSPLHFGNGTRLTVT.